The 7 T cell receptor beta chains listed next were all sequenced from one sample in a study of cytomegalovirus exposure and HLA in healthy donors. Vbeta (60) and Jbeta (13) primers were used in the PCR. Sequenced by immunoSEQ multiplex PCR; TCRdb stores in-frame clones only, minus some. The table has around 200,000 clones, around 83% seen once. The material sequenced was PBMCs. Source of these receptors: a woman younger than 30 in good health and CMV-seronegative.

V usage is TRBV2 and J usage is TRBJ2-3; 8 bases are a match to TRBD1. The germline V gene encodes CDR1 SNHLY and CDR2 FYNNEI. CDR3 length equals 15 residues. Germline trimming cut 5 bases from V and 7 bases from J; bases unmatched to any gene: 11. The CDR3 sequence is CASSTRTGSTYTQYF. The CDR3 DNA reads as TGTGCCAGCAGTACTCGGACAGGGTCGACATATACGCAGTATTTT.

This chain links TRBV10-2 with TRBJ2-5, with TRBD2 matching over 12 bases. The CDR3 contains 14 residues. The V gene end was trimmed by 11 bases and the J gene end by 4 bases; junction bases not matched to a gene: 8. Looked up from germline, CDR1 is WSHSY and CDR2 is SAAADI. The CDR3 coding sequence is TGCGCCGTATCTAGCGGGGGGGCCCTAGAGACCCAGTACTTC. Amino acids: CAVSSGGALETQYF.

Concerning this clone: The DNA is left out, because the CDR3 cannot be placed on it with certainty; the CDR3 is given as TCRdb lists it. This chain uses TRBV28 with TRBJ2-7; TRBD1 reflects the table's D call only, with no check against the DNA. The CDR3 is 14 amino acids in total, end residues counted. CDR1 and CDR2 from the germline V gene are MDHEN and SYDVKM. CDR3 loop: CASSSSTDSYEQYF.

This chain joins TRBV28 and TRBJ2-1; 8 bases line up with TRBD2. With V trimmed by 5 bases and J by 0 bases, 6 bases remained unmatched. The CDR3 sequence is 16 residues long. Germline lookup yields CDR1 MDHEN and CDR2 SYDVKM. The CDR3 protein is CASSGSGTSSYNEQFF. The CDR3 DNA reads TGTGCCAGCAGTGGATCCGGGACTAGCTCCTACAATGAGCAGTTCTTC.

The chain joins TRBV27 to TRBJ2-7; 7 bases fit TRBD1. Germline CDR1 and CDR2: MNHEY and SMNVEV (reference sequence). The CDR3 sequence is 16 residues long. V shed 5 bases and J 5 bases; nucleotides not matched to a gene: 15. CDR3 region: CASSPAQGYRGHEQYF. For the CDR3, the DNA is TGTGCCAGCAGTCCCGCCCAGGGTTACAGGGGCCACGAGCAGTACTTC.

V usage is TRBV19 and J usage is TRBJ2-3; 12 nucleotides line up with TRBD2. The V segment lost 5 bases and the J segment 3 bases; nucleotides outside the gene matches: 6. The CDR3 runs 16 residues. In germline, CDR1 is LNHDA, CDR2 SQIVND (reference sequence). The CDR3 DNA follows: TGTGCCAGTAGTTGGGCTAGCGGGAGGGGTACAGATACGCAGTATTTT. Its translation: CASSWASGRGTDTQYF.

The chain recombines TRBV28 with TRBJ2-4; D ambiguous. The CDR3 sequence is 14 residues long. The germline CDR1 and CDR2 sequences are MDHEN and SYDVKM. The V and J ends lost 11 bases and 9 bases respectively, with 23 bases between them. The CDR3 sequence is CACYPSPPTGIQYF. The CDR3 nucleotides read TGTGCCTGTTACCCCAGCCCACCCACGGGCATTCAGTACTTC. The full variable domain, its missing parts supplied by reference TRBV28 and TRBJ2-4, is DVKVTQSSRYLVKRTGEKVFLECVQDMDHENMFWYRQDPGLGLRLIYFSYDVKMKEKGDIPEGYSVSREKKERFSLILESASTNQTSMYLCACYPSPPTGIQYFGAGTRLSVL.